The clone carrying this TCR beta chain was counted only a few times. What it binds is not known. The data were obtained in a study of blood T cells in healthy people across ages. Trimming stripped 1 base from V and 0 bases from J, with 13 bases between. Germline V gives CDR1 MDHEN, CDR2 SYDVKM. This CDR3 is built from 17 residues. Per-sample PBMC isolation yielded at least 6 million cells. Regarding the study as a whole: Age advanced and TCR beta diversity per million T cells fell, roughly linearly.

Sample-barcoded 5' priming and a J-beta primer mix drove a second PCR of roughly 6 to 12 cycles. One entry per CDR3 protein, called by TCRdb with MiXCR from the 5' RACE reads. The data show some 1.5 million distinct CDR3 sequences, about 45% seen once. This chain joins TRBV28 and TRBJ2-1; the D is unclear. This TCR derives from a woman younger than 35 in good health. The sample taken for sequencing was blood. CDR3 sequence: CASSLSGHTNSYNEQFF. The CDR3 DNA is TGTGCCAGCAGTTTATCCGGGCATACTAACTCCTACAATGAGCAGTTCTTC.